The clone carrying this T cell receptor (beta chain) was observed at least ten times. The target antigen is unknown. Looked up from germline, CDR1 is SEHNR and CDR2 is FQNEAQ (reference sequence). The CDR3 loop spans 13 amino acids. The V and J ends lost 1 base and 4 bases respectively, with 4 bases between them. TCRdb independently ran MiXCR on the multiplex PCR reads; one entry per CDR3 protein. The table shows over 200,000 distinct CDR3 sequences, with about 30% occurring only once. The data were taken from a study of breast tumors, draining lymph nodes, adjacent tissues. Study-level findings and limits: Compared with lymph nodes, tumors were less diverse; compared with nontumor tissue, more. Data fit most tumor T cells coming from lymph node, expanding in tumor. The lymph node origin of tumor T cells was framed as consistent with a hypothesis, not demonstrated.

Axillary draining lymph nodes of breast cancer patients supplied the node samples. The clonotype was recovered from a female donor with breast cancer. Some clones in this sample may be carry-over from other donors' samples. V usage is TRBV7-9 and J usage is TRBJ1-4; no reliable D call. Input material: axillary lymph node tissue. The DNA for the CDR3 is TGTGCCAGCAGCTTAGGTCTTAATGAAAAACTGTTTTTT. This translates into CASSLGLNEKLFF.